This T cell receptor (beta chain) was found in a study of T-cell memory formation after mild COVID-19. Across the study: For the most part, TCR clusters were specific to one donor. Study-level findings and limits: Later expanders leaned toward CD4+, whereas clones contracting from day 15 to 85 were balanced CD4/CD8. CM and EM subsets held most contracting CD4+ clones; EMRA held CD8+ ones.

One entry per CDR3 protein results from TCRdb running MiXCR on the 5' RACE reads. This sample carries approximately 240,000 distinct CDR3 sequences, about a sixth of them seen once, and the ten largest clones take around 3.7%. Trimming at V came to 5 bases and at J to 9 bases, leaving 5 bases not matched to a gene. The CDR3 is 14 amino acids. The germline gives CDR1 SEHNR, CDR2 FQNEAQ (reference sequence). This clonotype has only a few counts. What it recognizes is unknown. The receptor was isolated from a young man who had mild COVID-19 (a few samples of this study predate the infection). Cell type and time point are not known. The sample comprised PBMCs or a T cell subset sorted from them (not recorded which). The chain is built from TRBV7-9 and TRBJ1-6; 9 positions agree with TRBD1. The CDR3 here is CASSPQGAGSPLHF. The CDR3 region has the DNA TGTGCCAGCAGCCCACAGGGGGCCGGTTCACCCCTCCACTTT.